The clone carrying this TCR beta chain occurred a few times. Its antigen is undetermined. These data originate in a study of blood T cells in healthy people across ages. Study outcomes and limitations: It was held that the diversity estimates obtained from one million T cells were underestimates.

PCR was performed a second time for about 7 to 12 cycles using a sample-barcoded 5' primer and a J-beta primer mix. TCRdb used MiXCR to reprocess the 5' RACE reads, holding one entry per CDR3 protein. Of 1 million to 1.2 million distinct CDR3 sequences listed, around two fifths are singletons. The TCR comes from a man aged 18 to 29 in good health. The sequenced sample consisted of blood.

CDR3 nucleotide sequence: TGTGCCAGCAGCGTAGATGGAACGGTACCTAATGAGCAGTTCTTC. Translated, it gives CASSVDGTVPNEQFF. J is TRBJ2-1 and V is TRBV9; D is ambiguous. V dropped 0 bases and J dropped 7 bases, with 14 bases sitting between them. The CDR3 covers 15 residues. CDR1 and CDR2 (germline): SGDLS, YYNGEE. The entire variable domain, with the rest obtained from reference TRBV9 and TRBJ2-1, is as follows: DSGVTQTPKHLITATGQRVTLRCSPRSGDLSVYWYQQSLDQGLQFLIQYYNGEERAKGNILERFSAQQFPDLHSELNLSSLELGDSALYFCASSVDGTVPNEQFFGPGTRLTVL.